This T cell receptor beta chain was recorded in a study of Ad26.COV2.S vaccination and SARS-CoV-2 variants. About the research overall: The Ad26.COV2.S arm of the COV1001 trial was where the donor was placed. Study-level points and caveats: Individuals receiving vaccine had higher spike-specific TCR breadth than placebo recipients did. Measurements of TCR breadth and depth may have given underestimates of the total T cell responses.

On this clone itself: Its specificity is not known.

The germline V gene has CDR1 SGHRS and CDR2 YFSETQ. V lost 0 bases and J 4 bases, leaving 16 bases between the germline ends. There are 16 residues in the CDR3. The method was immunoSEQ multiplex PCR; TCRdb's version includes in-frame clones alone and lacks a portion of them. Of roughly 700,000 clones in the sample, around 89% were seen once. Treatment in this sample: roughly 18 received Ad26.COV2.S at low or high dose, single or two shots; several received placebo; per-sample allocation not given. Sample collection was performed on day 63 after the first vaccine or placebo injection. Wuhan-strain spike was delivered by a replication-incompetent Ad26 vector.

Sequences were derived from peripheral blood, sampled in a trial of Ad26.COV2.S vaccine versus placebo. This receptor was identified in a person between 18 and 65 years old who received the Ad26.COV2.S COVID-19 vaccine or a placebo. The V call is TRBV5-1, the J call TRBJ1-2; maybe TRBD1 (5 bases). DNA of the CDR3: TGCGCCAGCAGCTTGGCATTGCGGGGCGCCTCCTATGGCTACACCTTC. It translates to CASSLALRGASYGYTF.